These 10 T cell receptor beta chains came from one sample sequenced in a study of shared clonotypes between healthy human individuals. Profiled with immunoSEQ multiplex PCR; TCRdb holds only in-frame clones, not every one. The data show fewer than 400,000 clones, about 74% seen once. The sample comprised memory CD4+ T cells sorted from blood. Subset in this sample: CD45RA-negative fraction. The receptor set was obtained from a man aged 25-45 years in good health.

The CDR3, as DNA: TGTGCCAGCAGTGTGGAAATCTCTGGAAACACCATATATTTT. Protein: CASSVEISGNTIYF. The rearrangement uses TRBV6-1 and TRBJ1-3; D unclear. CDR1 is MNHNS, CDR2 SASEGT, per germline. Between the trimmed V and J ends, which lost 4 bases and 0 bases, there was a span of 7 bases. CDR3 length equals 14 residues.

In this sample, this clone turned up a few times. V is TRBV19 and J is TRBJ1-5; 12 nucleotides agree with TRBD1. The CDR3 covers 15 residues. Unmatched junction bases numbered 4, after V lost 4 bases and J lost 6 bases. CDR1 LNHDA and CDR2 SQIVND come from the germline V gene (reference sequence). CDR3 nucleotides: TGTGCCAGTAGTAAGGGACAGGGGGCGGCTCAGCCCCAGCATTTT. Its protein is CASSKGQGAAQPQHF.

The chain couples TRBV14 to TRBJ1-5, with D hard to call. The CDR3 has 13 residues. Germline CDR1 is SGHDN and CDR2 is FVKESK. V shed 8 bases and J shed 2 bases, with 10 bases lying between them. CDR3 sequence (DNA): TGTGCCAGCTCTCGTGGGGGCAATCAGCCCCAGCATTTT. This encodes CASSRGGNQPQHF.

The J gene is TRBJ2-1, the V gene TRBV2; tentative D call: TRBD2 (5 bases). Germline V gene sequence: CDR1 SNHLY, CDR2 FYNNEI. Deletions cut 2 bases from V and 4 bases from J, with 18 bases between. CDR3 length: 17 amino acids. The CDR3 DNA sequence: TGTGCCAGCAGTGAACGAGTATTCGGGGTAGCGTACAATGAGCAGTTCTTC. Amino acids: CASSERVFGVAYNEQFF.

This clone was picked up a small number of times. The genes are TRBV30 and TRBJ2-1; 7 bases match TRBD1. CDR1 GTSNPN and CDR2 SVGIG come from the germline V gene (reference sequence). V gave up 3 bases and J gave up 0 bases; unmatched junction bases: 5. There are 15 residues in the CDR3. The CDR3 bases are TGTGCCTGGAGCGCCAGGGGGAGCTCCTACAATGAGCAGTTCTTC. This codes for CAWSARGSSYNEQFF.

The V gene is TRBV11-2, the J gene TRBJ2-7; TRBD2 matches 7 bases. V gave up 1 base and J gave up 0 bases; unmatched junction bases: 3. The CDR3 runs to 15 residues. The germline V gene encodes CDR1 SGHAT and CDR2 FQNNGV. The DNA of the CDR3 is TGTGCCAGCAGCTTAGGGCGGACTAGCTCCTACGAGCAGTACTTC. Protein: CASSLGRTSSYEQYF.

This rearrangement joins TRBV5-6 to TRBJ1-2, with 8 bases identical to TRBD1. The V and J ends lost 3 bases and 8 bases, in that order; junction bases with no gene match: 9. Germline V gene data show CDR1 as SGHDT and CDR2 as YYEEEE. The CDR3 is 14 residues long. The CDR3 coding sequence is TGTGCCAGCAGCTCGTGGGACAGGCCCCTAGGCTACACCTTC. This encodes CASSSWDRPLGYTF. Complete variable domain (other parts from reference TRBV5-6 and TRBJ1-2): DAGVTQSPTHLIKTRGQQVTLRCSPKSGHDTVSWYQQALGQGPQFIFQYYEEEERQRGNFPDRFSGHQFPNYSSELNVNALLLGDSALYLCASSSWDRPLGYTFGSGTRLTVV.

This clone was seen a few times. V is TRBV7-2 and J is TRBJ2-2; 7 bases match TRBD2. J gave up 8 bases and V 1 base, and 7 bases lay outside the gene matches. From germline, CDR1 is SGHTA and CDR2 FQGNSA. This CDR3 contains 15 residues. In DNA form, the CDR3 reads TGTGCCAGCAGCTTAGTTGGTCGGGAGGAAGGGGAGCTGTTTTTT. This gives the protein CASSLVGREEGELFF.

The chain uses TRBV5-4 and TRBJ2-2; tentative D call: TRBD1 (6 bases). Trimming pared 4 bases from V and 3 bases from J, leaving 10 bases between. The CDR3 sequence is 14 residues long. Germline V gene sequence: CDR1 SGHNT, CDR2 YYREEE (reference sequence). CDR3 residues: CASSLDRDTGELFF. In DNA, the CDR3 is TGTGCCAGCAGCCTGGACAGAGACACCGGGGAGCTGTTTTTT.

This sequence joins TRBV6-5 and TRBJ1-2; D unclear. The germline V gene encodes CDR1 MNHEY and CDR2 SVGAGI. The length of the CDR3 is 13 residues. V was trimmed by 6 bases and J by 4 bases, leaving 12 bases between them. This chain's CDR3 is CASRLTAGYGYTF. The CDR3 DNA reads as TGTGCCAGCAGGCTCACGGCGGGCTATGGCTACACCTTC.